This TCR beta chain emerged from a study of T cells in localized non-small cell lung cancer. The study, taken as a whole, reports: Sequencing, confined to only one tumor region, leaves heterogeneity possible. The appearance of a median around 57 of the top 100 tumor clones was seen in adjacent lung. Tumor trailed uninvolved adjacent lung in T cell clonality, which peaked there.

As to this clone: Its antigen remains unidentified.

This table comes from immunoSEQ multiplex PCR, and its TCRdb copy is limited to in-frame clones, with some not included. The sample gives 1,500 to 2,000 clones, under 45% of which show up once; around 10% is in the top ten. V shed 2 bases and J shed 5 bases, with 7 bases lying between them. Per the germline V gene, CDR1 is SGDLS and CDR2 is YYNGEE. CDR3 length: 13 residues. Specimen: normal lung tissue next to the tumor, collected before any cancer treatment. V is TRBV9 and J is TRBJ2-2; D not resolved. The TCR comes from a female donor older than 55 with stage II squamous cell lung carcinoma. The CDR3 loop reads CASSVGGTGELFF. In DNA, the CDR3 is TGTGCCAGCAGCGTGGGTGGGACCGGGGAGCTGTTTTTT.